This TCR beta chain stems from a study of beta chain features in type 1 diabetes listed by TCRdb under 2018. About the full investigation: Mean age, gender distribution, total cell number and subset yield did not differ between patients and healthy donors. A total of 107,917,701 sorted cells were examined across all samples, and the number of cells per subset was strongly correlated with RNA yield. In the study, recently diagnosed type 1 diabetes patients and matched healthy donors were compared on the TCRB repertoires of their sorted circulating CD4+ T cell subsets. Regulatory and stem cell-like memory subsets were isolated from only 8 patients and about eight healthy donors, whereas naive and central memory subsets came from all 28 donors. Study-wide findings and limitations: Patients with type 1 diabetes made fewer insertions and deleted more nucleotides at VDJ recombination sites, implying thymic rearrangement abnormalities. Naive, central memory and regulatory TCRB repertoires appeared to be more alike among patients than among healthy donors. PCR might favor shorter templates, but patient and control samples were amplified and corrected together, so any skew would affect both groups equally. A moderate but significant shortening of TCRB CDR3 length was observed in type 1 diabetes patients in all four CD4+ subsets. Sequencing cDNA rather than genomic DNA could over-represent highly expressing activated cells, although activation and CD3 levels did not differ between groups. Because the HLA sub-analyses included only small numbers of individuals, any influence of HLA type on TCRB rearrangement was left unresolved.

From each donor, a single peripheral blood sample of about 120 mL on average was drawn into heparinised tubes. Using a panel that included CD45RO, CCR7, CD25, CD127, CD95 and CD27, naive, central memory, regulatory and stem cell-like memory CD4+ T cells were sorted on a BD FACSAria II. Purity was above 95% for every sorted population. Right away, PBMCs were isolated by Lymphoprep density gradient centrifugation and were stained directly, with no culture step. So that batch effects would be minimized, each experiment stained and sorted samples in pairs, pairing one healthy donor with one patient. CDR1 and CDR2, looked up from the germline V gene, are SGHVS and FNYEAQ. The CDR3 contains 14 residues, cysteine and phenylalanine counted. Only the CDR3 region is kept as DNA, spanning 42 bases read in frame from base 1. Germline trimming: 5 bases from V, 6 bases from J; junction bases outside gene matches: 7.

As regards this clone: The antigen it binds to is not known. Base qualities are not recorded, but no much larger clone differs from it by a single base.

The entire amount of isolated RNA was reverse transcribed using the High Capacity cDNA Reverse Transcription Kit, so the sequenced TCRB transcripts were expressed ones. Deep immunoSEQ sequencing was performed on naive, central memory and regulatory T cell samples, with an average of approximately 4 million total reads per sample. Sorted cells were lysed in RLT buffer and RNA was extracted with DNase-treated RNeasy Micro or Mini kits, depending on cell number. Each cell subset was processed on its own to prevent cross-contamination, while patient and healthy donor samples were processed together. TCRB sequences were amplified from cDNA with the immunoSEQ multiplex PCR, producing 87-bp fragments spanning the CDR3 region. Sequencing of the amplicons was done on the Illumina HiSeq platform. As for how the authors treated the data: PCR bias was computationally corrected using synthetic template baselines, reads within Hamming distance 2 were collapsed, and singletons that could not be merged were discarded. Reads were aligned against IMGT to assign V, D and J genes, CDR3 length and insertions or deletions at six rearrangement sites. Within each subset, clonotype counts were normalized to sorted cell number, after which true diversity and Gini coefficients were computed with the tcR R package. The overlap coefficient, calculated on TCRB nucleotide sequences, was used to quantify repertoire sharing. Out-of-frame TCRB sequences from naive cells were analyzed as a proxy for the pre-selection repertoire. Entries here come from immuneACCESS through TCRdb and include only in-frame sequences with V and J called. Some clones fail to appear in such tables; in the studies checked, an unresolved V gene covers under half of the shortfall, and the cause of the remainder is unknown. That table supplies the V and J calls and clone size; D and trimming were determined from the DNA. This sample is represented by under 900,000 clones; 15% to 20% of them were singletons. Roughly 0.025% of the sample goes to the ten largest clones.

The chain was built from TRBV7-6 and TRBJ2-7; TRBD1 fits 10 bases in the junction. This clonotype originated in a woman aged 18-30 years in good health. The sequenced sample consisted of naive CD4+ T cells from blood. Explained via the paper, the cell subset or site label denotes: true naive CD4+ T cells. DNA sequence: TGTGCCAGCAGCGACCGGGACAGGGGTCTCGAGCAGTACTTC. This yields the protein CASSDRDRGLEQYF.